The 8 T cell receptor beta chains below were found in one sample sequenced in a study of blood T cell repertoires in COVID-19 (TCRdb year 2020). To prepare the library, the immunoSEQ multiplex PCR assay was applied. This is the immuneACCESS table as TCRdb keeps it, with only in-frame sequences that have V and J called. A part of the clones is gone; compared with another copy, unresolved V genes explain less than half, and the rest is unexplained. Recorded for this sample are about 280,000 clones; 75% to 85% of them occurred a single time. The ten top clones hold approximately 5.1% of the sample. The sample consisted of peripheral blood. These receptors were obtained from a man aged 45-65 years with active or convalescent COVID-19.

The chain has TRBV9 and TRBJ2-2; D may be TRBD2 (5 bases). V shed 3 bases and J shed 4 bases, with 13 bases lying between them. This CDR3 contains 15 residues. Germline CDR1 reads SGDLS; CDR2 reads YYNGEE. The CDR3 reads CASSALTGSTGELFF. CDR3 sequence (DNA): TGTGCCAGCAGCGCGTTGACGGGGAGCACCGGGGAGCTGTTTTTT.

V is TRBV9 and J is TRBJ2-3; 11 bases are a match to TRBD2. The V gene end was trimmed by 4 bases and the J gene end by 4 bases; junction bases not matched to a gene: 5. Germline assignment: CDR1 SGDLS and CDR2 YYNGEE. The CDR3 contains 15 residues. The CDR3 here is CASSNSGRAADTQYF. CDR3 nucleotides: TGTGCCAGCAGCAATAGCGGGAGGGCCGCAGATACGCAGTATTTT.

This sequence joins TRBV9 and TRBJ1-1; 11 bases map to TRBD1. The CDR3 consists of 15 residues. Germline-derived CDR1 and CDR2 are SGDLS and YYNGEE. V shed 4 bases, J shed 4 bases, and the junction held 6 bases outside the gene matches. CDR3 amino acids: CASSFRGTGGTEAFF. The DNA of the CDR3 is TGTGCCAGCAGCTTCCGCGGGACAGGGGGCACTGAAGCTTTCTTT.

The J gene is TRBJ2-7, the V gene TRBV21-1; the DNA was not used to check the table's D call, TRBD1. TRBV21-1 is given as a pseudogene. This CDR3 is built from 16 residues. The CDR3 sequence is CASSCGQGKATYEQYF. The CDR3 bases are TGTGCCAGCAGCTGCGGACAGGGAAAGGCGACCTACGAGCAGTACTTC.

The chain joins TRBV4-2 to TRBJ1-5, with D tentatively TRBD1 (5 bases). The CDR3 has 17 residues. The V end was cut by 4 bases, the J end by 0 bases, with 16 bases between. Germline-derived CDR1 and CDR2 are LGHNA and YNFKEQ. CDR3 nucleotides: TGTGCCAGCAGCCTAACGTTTGGGGCGGATAGCAATCAGCCCCAGCATTTT. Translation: CASSLTFGADSNQPQHF.

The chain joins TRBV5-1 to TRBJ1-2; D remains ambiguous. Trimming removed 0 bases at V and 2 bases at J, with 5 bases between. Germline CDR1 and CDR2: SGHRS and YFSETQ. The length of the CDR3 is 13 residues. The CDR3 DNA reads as TGCGCCAGCAGCTTGGGAGCGAACTATGGCTACACCTTC. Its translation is CASSLGANYGYTF.

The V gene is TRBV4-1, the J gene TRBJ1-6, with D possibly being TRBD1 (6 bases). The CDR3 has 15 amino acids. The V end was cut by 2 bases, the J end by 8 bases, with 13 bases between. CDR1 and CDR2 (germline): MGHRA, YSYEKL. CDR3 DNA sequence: TGCGCCAGCAGCCAAAGGATTTACAGGGATTCACCCCTCCACTTT. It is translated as CASSQRIYRDSPLHF.

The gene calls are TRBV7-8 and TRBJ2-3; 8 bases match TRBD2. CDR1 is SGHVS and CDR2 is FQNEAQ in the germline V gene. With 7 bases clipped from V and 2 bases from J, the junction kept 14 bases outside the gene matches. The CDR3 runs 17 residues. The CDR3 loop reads CASIALRASGFTDTQYF. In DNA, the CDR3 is TGTGCCAGCATCGCCCTACGGGCTAGCGGGTTCACAGATACGCAGTATTTT.